The 25 T cell receptor beta chains in this list originate from one sample, sequenced in a study of OX40 agonist ivuxolimab in advanced cancers. The repertoire was sequenced with immunoSEQ multiplex PCR; TCRdb's copy has only in-frame clones and lacks some. Of roughly 35,000 clones listed, 88% are singletons. The starting material was CD4+ or CD8+ T cells sorted from blood, obtained in a trial of the OX40 agonist ivuxolimab. These receptors were obtained from an adult with an advanced solid tumor such as melanoma, head and neck, liver or kidney cancer.

The chain employs TRBV5-6 and TRBJ2-2, with D maybe TRBD1 (5 bases). The germline CDR1 and CDR2 sequences are SGHDT and YYEEEE. V was shortened by 4 bases and J by 3 bases, with 10 bases between the two germline ends. The CDR3 runs to 14 residues. CDR3 nucleotide sequence: TGTGCCAGCAGCCCAGGACACTACACCGGGGAGCTGTTTTTT. Its translation is CASSPGHYTGELFF. Full variable domain (outside the CDR3, taken from reference TRBV5-6 and TRBJ2-2): DAGVTQSPTHLIKTRGQQVTLRCSPKSGHDTVSWYQQALGQGPQFIFQYYEEEERQRGNFPDRFSGHQFPNYSSELNVNALLLGDSALYLCASSPGHYTGELFFGEGSRLTVL.

J is TRBJ2-1 and V is TRBV18; unclear D gene. The ends were cut back, 3 bases at V and 5 bases at J, with 11 bases in the middle. This CDR3 region has 14 residues. Germline CDR1 reads KGHSH; CDR2 reads LQKENI. This CDR3 is CASSPISTNNEQFF. CDR3 nucleotide sequence: TGTGCCAGCTCACCGATTAGCACCAACAATGAGCAGTTCTTC.

This clone has only one observation. This sequence joins TRBV5-1 and TRBJ2-2; 7 bases map to TRBD1. CDR1 is SGHRS, CDR2 YFSETQ, per germline. The CDR3 loop spans 17 amino acids. V lost 4 bases, J lost 7 bases, and 16 bases stayed unmatched. The CDR3 spells CASSRDSRTRRGGELFF. The CDR3 nucleotides are TGCGCCAGCAGCCGGGACAGCCGAACCCGGAGAGGCGGGGAGCTGTTTTTT.

The chain employs TRBV13 and TRBJ2-7, with 15 bases lining up with TRBD2. Germline CDR1 PRHDT, CDR2 FYEKMQ (reference sequence). V was clipped by 5 bases and J by 9 bases; unmatched bases: 8. The CDR3 is made up of 15 amino acids. The CDR3 loop reads CASSKTGTSGGLQYF. In DNA form, the CDR3 reads TGTGCCAGCAGCAAAACCGGGACTAGCGGGGGGTTGCAGTACTTC.

This clone turned up a few times. The chain couples TRBV6-1 to TRBJ1-1, with TRBD1 matching 9 bases. V was clipped by 1 base and J by 9 bases; unmatched bases: 9. Germline CDR1 reads MNHNS; CDR2 reads SASEGT. The CDR3 has 15 residues. CDR3 amino acids: CASSEGGNRGLKAFF. For the CDR3, the DNA is TGTGCCAGCAGTGAAGGGGGGAACAGGGGGCTTAAAGCTTTCTTT.

This chain links TRBV2 with TRBJ1-3; TRBD1 matches at 8 bases. The CDR3 length is 14 residues. Germline V gene lookup returns CDR1 SNHLY and CDR2 FYNNEI. Trimming cost V 6 bases and J 7 bases; bases outside gene matches: 8. The chain's CDR3 is CASRNPGGANTIYF. The CDR3 DNA is TGTGCCAGCAGGAATCCAGGGGGCGCGAACACCATATATTTT.

J is TRBJ2-4 and V is TRBV28, with a weak D call TRBD1 (5 bases). CDR3 length: 14 amino acids. The V end was cut by 5 bases, the J end by 7 bases, with 15 bases between. Looked up from germline, CDR1 is MDHEN and CDR2 is SYDVKM. This chain's CDR3 is CASSPTRRDNIQYF. CDR3 coding DNA: TGTGCCAGCAGTCCTACCCGCAGGGATAACATTCAGTACTTC.

Only a few counts were recorded for this clone. The rearrangement uses TRBV19 and TRBJ1-5; D is possibly TRBD1 (5 bases). V was trimmed by 1 base and J by 2 bases, leaving 12 bases between them. The CDR3 sequence is 16 residues long. The germline V gene has CDR1 LNHDA and CDR2 SQIVND (reference sequence). The DNA of the CDR3 is TGTGCCAGTAGTATAGGTGCAGGGAGAGGCAATCAGCCCCAGCATTTT. Protein: CASSIGAGRGNQPQHF.

The chain uses TRBV5-1 and TRBJ1-4; 10 bases line up with TRBD1. V trimming: 4 bases; J trimming: 8 bases; junction bases outside the gene matches: 8. There are 15 residues in the CDR3. Germline lookup yields CDR1 SGHRS and CDR2 YFSETQ. The DNA of the CDR3 is TGCGCCAGCAGCCTTACGGGGACAGGGGAAGAAAAACTGTTTTTT. Its translation is CASSLTGTGEEKLFF.

V usage is TRBV28 and J usage is TRBJ1-1; maybe TRBD1 (6 bases). In germline, CDR1 is MDHEN, CDR2 SYDVKM. The CDR3 consists of 13 residues. V shed 2 bases and J shed 7 bases, with 11 bases lying between them. The CDR3 DNA sequence: TGTGCCAGCAGTTTACCCAAAGGGGGTGAAGCTTTCTTT. Its translation is CASSLPKGGEAFF. The full variable domain, completed using reference TRBV28 and TRBJ1-1, is DVKVTQSSRYLVKRTGEKVFLECVQDMDHENMFWYRQDPGLGLRLIYFSYDVKMKEKGDIPEGYSVSREKKERFSLILESASTNQTSMYLCASSLPKGGEAFFGQGTRLTVV.

The rearrangement joins TRBV4-1 to TRBJ2-7; 7 nucleotides agree with TRBD1. Trimming cost V 4 bases and J 1 base; bases outside gene matches: 13. Germline-derived CDR1 and CDR2 are MGHRA and YSYEKL. This CDR3 has 17 amino acids. The CDR3 spells CASSRSALQGLSYEQYF. CDR3 coding DNA: TGCGCCAGCAGCCGCTCAGCATTACAGGGGCTTTCCTACGAGCAGTACTTC.

The chain is built from TRBV27 and TRBJ2-7; D call uncertain. The germline V gene has CDR1 MNHEY and CDR2 SMNVEV (reference sequence). The CDR3 sequence is 11 residues long. The V and J ends lost 6 bases and 6 bases respectively, with 9 bases between them. CDR3 DNA: TGTGCCAGCAGCTATAGCCCCGAGCAGTACTTC. Its translation is CASSYSPEQYF.

The chain carries TRBV21-1 and TRBJ2-2; the table assigns TRBD1, which was not confirmed against the DNA. TRBV21-1 is a pseudogene locus. The CDR3 has 15 amino acids. CDR3 protein: CASSKDNSNTGELFF. The CDR3 DNA sequence: TGTGCCAGCAGCAAAGATAACAGTAACACCGGGGAGCTGTTTTTT.

The CDR3 coding sequence is TGTGCCAGCAGTATCCGACGGAACACCGGGGAGCTGTTTTTT. This encodes CASSIRRNTGELFF. The rearrangement joins TRBV27 to TRBJ2-2; D is unresolved. The CDR3 has 14 residues. CDR1 and CDR2 from the germline V gene are MNHEY and SMNVEV (reference sequence). V shed 5 bases and J shed 1 base, with 8 bases lying between them.

The chain links TRBV28 to TRBJ1-1; unclear D gene. V was trimmed by 6 bases and J by 0 bases, leaving 26 bases between them. Germline CDR1 is MDHEN and CDR2 is SYDVKM. CDR3 length: 19 amino acids. The CDR3: CASSPGWRFPGKLNTEAFF. The CDR3 nucleotides are TGTGCCAGCAGCCCCGGTTGGAGATTCCCAGGAAAATTGAACACTGAAGCTTTCTTT.

The CDR3 region is CASRPWDGRAANEQFF. The DNA of the CDR3 is TGTGCCAGCAGGCCGTGGGACGGGAGGGCCGCGAATGAGCAGTTCTTC. The genes are TRBV27 and TRBJ2-1; 8 nucleotides match TRBD2. The CDR3 length is 16 residues. With V trimmed by 6 bases and J by 7 bases, 14 bases remained unmatched. CDR1 MNHEY and CDR2 SMNVEV come from the germline V gene (reference sequence).

V gene TRBV5-1 combines with J gene TRBJ2-5; 8 nucleotides line up with TRBD2. Germline CDR1 and CDR2: SGHRS and YFSETQ. V was pared by 0 bases and J by 1 base, with 5 bases of the junction left unmatched. The CDR3 consists of 16 residues. CDR3 sequence: CASSLGGTSLQETQYF. The CDR3 DNA is TGCGCCAGCAGCTTGGGGGGGACTAGTCTCCAAGAGACCCAGTACTTC.

The table lists this clone with a count of one. The chain joins TRBV6-5 to TRBJ1-4; tentatively, D is TRBD1 (6 bases). Germline values: CDR1 MNHEY, CDR2 SVGAGI. Deletions cut 0 bases from V and 5 bases from J, with 10 bases between. The CDR3 has 15 amino acids. This chain's CDR3 is CASSYSGAKNEKLFF. The CDR3 region has the DNA TGTGCCAGCAGTTACTCGGGGGCTAAAAATGAAAAACTGTTTTTT.

The V call is TRBV19, the J call TRBJ1-5; 11 bases fit TRBD1. The CDR3 length is 18 residues. Germline V gene sequence: CDR1 LNHDA, CDR2 SQIVND (reference sequence). The junction had 7 bases not matched to a gene; V was cut back by 2 bases and J by 1 base. The CDR3 reads CASSILGGQGASNQPQHF. In nucleotides, the CDR3 is TGTGCCAGTAGTATATTGGGCGGACAGGGGGCGAGCAATCAGCCCCAGCATTTT.

This chain uses TRBV16 with TRBJ1-5; possible D gene TRBD1, 5 bases. The germline V gene encodes CDR1 KGHSY and CDR2 FQNENV. V lost 6 bases and J lost 4, with 10 bases in between. CDR3 length: 13 amino acids. CDR3 coding DNA: TGTGCCAGCAGTGGGGGAAAGAATCAGCCCCAGCATTTT. Translated, it gives CASSGGKNQPQHF.

The V and J genes are TRBV7-8 and TRBJ1-1; 7 bases map to TRBD1. The V gene end was trimmed by 3 bases and the J gene end by 5 bases; junction bases not matched to a gene: 6. The CDR3 consists of 14 residues. From germline, CDR1 is SGHVS and CDR2 FQNEAQ. The CDR3 sequence is CASSFQGVRTEAFF. The DNA for the CDR3 is TGTGCCAGCAGCTTTCAGGGGGTGAGGACTGAAGCTTTCTTT.

V usage is TRBV7-8 and J usage is TRBJ1-4; 11 bases map to TRBD1. V gave up 3 bases and J gave up 6 bases; unmatched junction bases: 3. The CDR3 is made up of 15 amino acids. Germline V gene sequence: CDR1 SGHVS, CDR2 FQNEAQ. The CDR3 region has the DNA TGTGCCAGCAGCTTCGGGGGACAGGGGGATGAAAAACTGTTTTTT. Translation gives CASSFGGQGDEKLFF. The full variable domain, completed using reference TRBV7-8 and TRBJ1-4, is GAGVSQSPRYKVAKRGQDVALRCDPISGHVSLFWYQQALGQGPEFLTYFQNEAQLDKSGLPSDRFFAERPEGSVSTLKIQRTQQEDSAVYLCASSFGGQGDEKLFFGSGTQLSVL.

CDR3 amino acids: CASSPGGSSSYEQYF. CDR3 DNA: TGTGCCAGCAGCCCGGGAGGCTCGAGCTCCTACGAGCAGTACTTC. This chain connects TRBV28 to TRBJ2-7, with 7 bases that match TRBD2. With 6 bases clipped from V and 0 bases from J, the junction kept 8 bases outside the gene matches. The CDR3 sequence is 15 residues long. Germline V gene lookup returns CDR1 MDHEN and CDR2 SYDVKM.

This chain uses TRBV28 with TRBJ1-5; 7 bases map to TRBD1. CDR1 is MDHEN and CDR2 is SYDVKM in the germline V gene. The V and J ends lost 5 bases and 6 bases, in that order; junction bases with no gene match: 10. This CDR3 has 15 residues. This CDR3 reads CASSPQTGRFQPQHF. The CDR3 region has the DNA TGTGCCAGCAGTCCCCAGACAGGGCGTTTTCAGCCCCAGCATTTT.

In regard to this clone: One end of the junction varies from germline; a read error may be responsible. The chain carries TRBV5-1 and TRBJ1-2; D remains ambiguous. CDR1 and CDR2 from the germline V gene are SGHRS and YFSETQ. The CDR3 sequence is 15 residues long. The CDR3 here is CASSPWVGRNDGYTF. The CDR3 nucleotides read TGCGCCAGCAGCCCCTGGGTAGGGCGTAACGATGGCTACACCTTC.